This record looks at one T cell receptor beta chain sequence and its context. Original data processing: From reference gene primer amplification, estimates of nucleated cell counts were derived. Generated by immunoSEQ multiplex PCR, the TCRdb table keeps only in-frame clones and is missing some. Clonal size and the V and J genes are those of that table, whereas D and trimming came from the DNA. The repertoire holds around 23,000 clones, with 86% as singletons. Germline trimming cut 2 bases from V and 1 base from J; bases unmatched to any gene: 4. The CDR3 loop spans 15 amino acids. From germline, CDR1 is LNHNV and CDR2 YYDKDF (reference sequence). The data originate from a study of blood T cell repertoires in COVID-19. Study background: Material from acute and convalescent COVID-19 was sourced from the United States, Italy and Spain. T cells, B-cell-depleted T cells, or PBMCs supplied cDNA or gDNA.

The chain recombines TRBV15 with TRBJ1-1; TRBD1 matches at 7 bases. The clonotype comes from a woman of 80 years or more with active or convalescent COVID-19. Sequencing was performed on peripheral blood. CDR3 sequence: CATSRTDRANTEAFF. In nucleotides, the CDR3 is TGTGCCACCAGCAGAACCGACAGGGCGAACACTGAAGCTTTCTTT.